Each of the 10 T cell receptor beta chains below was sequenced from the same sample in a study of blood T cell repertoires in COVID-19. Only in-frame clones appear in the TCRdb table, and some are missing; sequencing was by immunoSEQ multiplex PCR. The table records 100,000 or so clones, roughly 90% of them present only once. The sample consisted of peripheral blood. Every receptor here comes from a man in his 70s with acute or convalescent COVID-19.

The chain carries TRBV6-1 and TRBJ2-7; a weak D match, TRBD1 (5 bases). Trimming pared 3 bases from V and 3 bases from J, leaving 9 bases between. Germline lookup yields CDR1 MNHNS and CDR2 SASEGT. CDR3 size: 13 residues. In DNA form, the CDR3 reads TGTGCCAGCAGTGACCCAGGGATCTACGAGCAGTACTTC. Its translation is CASSDPGIYEQYF.

This chain's CDR3 is CASSNRAYEQFF. CDR3 in DNA: TGTGCCAGCAGCAACAGGGCCTATGAGCAGTTCTTC. The chain recombines TRBV11-3 with TRBJ2-1, with D possibly TRBD1 on 6 matching bases. Germline CDR1 and CDR2: SGHNT and YENEEA. V lost 5 bases, J lost 8 bases, and 10 bases lay in between. The CDR3 extends over 12 amino acids.

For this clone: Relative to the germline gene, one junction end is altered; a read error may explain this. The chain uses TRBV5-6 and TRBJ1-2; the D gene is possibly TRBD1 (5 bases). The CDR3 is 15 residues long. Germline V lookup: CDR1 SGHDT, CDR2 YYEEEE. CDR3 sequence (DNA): TGTGCCAGCAGTTTGGGGCAATCCCATATTTATGGCTACACCTTC. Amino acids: CASSLGQSHIYGYTF.

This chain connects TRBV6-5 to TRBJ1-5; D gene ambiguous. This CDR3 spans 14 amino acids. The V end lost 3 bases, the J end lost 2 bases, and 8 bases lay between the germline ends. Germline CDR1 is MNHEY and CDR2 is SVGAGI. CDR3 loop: CASSYMGGNQPQHF. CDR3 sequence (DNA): TGTGCCAGCAGTTATATGGGCGGCAATCAGCCCCAGCATTTT.

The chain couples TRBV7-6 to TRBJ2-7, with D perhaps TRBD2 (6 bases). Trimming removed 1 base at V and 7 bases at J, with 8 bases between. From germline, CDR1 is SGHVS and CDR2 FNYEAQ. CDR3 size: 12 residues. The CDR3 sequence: CASSLVGREQYF. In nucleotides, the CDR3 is TGTGCCAGCAGCTTAGTAGGGAGGGAGCAGTACTTC.

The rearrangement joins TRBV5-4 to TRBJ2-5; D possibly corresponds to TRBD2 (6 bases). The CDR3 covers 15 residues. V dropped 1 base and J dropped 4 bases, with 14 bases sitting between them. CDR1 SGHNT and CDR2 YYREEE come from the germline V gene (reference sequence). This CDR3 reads CASSLRGRFLETQYF. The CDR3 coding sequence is TGTGCCAGCAGCTTGCGTGGGAGGTTTCTAGAGACCCAGTACTTC.

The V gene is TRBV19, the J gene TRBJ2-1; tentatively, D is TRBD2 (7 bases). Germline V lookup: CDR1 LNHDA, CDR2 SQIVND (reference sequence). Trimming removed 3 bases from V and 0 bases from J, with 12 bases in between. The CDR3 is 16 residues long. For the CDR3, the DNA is TGTGCCAGTAGTATGGGGGGGCTACCCTCCTACAATGAGCAGTTCTTC. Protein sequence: CASSMGGLPSYNEQFF. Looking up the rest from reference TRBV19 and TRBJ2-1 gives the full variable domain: DGGITQSPKYLFRKEGQNVTLSCEQNLNHDAMYWYRQDPGQGLRLIYYSQIVNDFQKGDIAEGYSVSREKKESFPLTVTSAQKNPTAFYLCASSMGGLPSYNEQFFGPGTRLTVL.

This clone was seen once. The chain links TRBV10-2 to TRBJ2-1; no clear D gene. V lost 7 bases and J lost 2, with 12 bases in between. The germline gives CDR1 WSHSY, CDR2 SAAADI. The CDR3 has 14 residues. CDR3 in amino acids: CASIRGLAYNEQFF. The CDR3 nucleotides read TGCGCCAGCATACGCGGTTTGGCCTACAATGAGCAGTTCTTC.

CDR3 region: CASSLTAGEGLNEQFF. The CDR3, as DNA: TGTGCCAGCAGCTTAACGGCGGGAGAAGGACTCAATGAGCAGTTCTTC. The gene calls are TRBV7-3 and TRBJ2-1, with 7 bases fitting TRBD2. Germline CDR1 and CDR2: SGHTA and FQGTGA. The V and J ends lost 0 bases and 6 bases, in that order; junction bases with no gene match: 8. The CDR3 contains 16 residues.

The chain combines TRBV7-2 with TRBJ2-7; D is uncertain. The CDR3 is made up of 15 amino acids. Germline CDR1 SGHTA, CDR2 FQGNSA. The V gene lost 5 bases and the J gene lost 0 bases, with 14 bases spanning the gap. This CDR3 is CASSPDLTTSYEQYF. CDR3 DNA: TGTGCCAGCAGCCCCGACTTAACTACCTCCTACGAGCAGTACTTC.